This TCR beta chain originates from a study of graft-versus-host responses after intestinal transplantation. Across the whole study: Recipients received multivisceral, liver-intestinal, or isolated intestinal transplants. All recipients got anti-thymocyte globulin induction, then tacrolimus and steroids for approximately 3 years. Study-wide results and limits: There were GvH clones found in recipient marrow, and some of them appeared first in ileum or blood. The study associated peak circulating GvH clone levels with early post-transplant HvG declines.

Profiling relied on immunoSEQ multiplex PCR, and the TCRdb table lists in-frame clones only, not all of them. Altogether about 89,000 clones are present, about nine tenths being singletons, with the ten largest covering 0.09% to 0.1%. In the case of this clone: Its antigen is as yet unknown.

Germline V gene sequence: CDR1 SGHRS, CDR2 YFSETQ. The CDR3 is 14 amino acids. V lost 3 bases to trimming and J lost 2 bases; unmatched junction nucleotides: 3. The rearrangement uses TRBV5-1 and TRBJ2-7; 9 nucleotides match TRBD1. The sample was unstimulated CD4+ T cells sorted from spleen or lymph node cells, taken before intestinal transplant. The sequence was obtained from a human donor who received an intestinal transplant. The CDR3 DNA is TGCGCCAGCAGCTGGGGGACAGGGCCCTACGAGCAGTACTTC. It yields the protein CASSWGTGPYEQYF.